This T cell receptor beta chain was obtained from a study of cytomegalovirus exposure and HLA in healthy donors. Unmatched junction bases numbered 11, after V lost 5 bases and J lost 5 bases. The CDR3 loop spans 15 amino acids. Germline assignment: CDR1 LNHNV and CDR2 YYDKDF (reference sequence). The PCR had 60 Vbeta and 13 Jbeta primers. Some clones are missing from TCRdb's copy, which holds only in-frame ones; the method was immunoSEQ multiplex PCR. Recorded here are 100,000 or so clones; the top ten clones represent more than 0.5%. The sequencing input was PBMCs. The receptor was isolated from a man aged 50 to 60 in good health and CMV-seronegative. The chain combines TRBV15 with TRBJ2-5, with 7 bases that match TRBD2. CDR3 sequence: CATSSGWGGGETQYF. CDR3 nucleotides: TGTGCCACCAGCTCAGGTTGGGGGGGAGGGGAGACCCAGTACTTC. Combining the CDR3 with reference TRBV15 and TRBJ2-5 gives the whole variable domain DAMVIQNPRYQVTQFGKPVTLSCSQTLNHNVMYWYQQKSSQAPKLLFHYYDKDFNNEADTPDNFQSRRPNTSFCFLDIRSPGLGDTAMYLCATSSGWGGGETQYFGPGTRLLVL.